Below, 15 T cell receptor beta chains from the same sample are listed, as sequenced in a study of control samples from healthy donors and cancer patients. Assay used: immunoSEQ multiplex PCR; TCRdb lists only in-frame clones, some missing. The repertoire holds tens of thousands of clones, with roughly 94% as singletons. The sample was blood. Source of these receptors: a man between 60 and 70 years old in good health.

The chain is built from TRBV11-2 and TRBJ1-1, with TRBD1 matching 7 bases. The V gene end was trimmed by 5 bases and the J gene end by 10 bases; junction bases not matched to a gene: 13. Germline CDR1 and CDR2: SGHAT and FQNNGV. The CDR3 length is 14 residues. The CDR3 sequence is CASSTDRQGRGAFF. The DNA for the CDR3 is TGTGCCAGCAGCACCGACCGACAGGGTAGGGGAGCTTTCTTT.

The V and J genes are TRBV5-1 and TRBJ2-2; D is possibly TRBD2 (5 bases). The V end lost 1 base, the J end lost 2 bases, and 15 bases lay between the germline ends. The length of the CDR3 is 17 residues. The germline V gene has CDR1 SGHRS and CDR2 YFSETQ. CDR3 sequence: CASSLIPGGRNTGELFF. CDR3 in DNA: TGCGCCAGCAGCTTGATACCCGGCGGGCGAAACACCGGGGAGCTGTTTTTT. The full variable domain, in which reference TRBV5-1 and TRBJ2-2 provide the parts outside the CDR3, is KAGVTQTPRYLIKTRGQQVTLSCSPISGHRSVSWYQQTPGQGLQFLFEYFSETQRNKGNFPGRFSGRQFSNSRSEMNVSTLELGDSALYLCASSLIPGGRNTGELFFGEGSRLTVL.

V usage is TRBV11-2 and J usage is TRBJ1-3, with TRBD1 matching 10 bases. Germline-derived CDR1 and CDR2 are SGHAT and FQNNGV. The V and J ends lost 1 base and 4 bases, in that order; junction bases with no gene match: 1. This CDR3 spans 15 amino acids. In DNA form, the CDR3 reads TGTGCCAGCAGCTTAGCGACAGGGGGCGGAAACACCATATATTTT. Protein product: CASSLATGGGNTIYF. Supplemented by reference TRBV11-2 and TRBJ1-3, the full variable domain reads EAGVAQSPRYKIIEKRQSVAFWCNPISGHATLYWYQQILGQGPKLLIQFQNNGVVDDSQLPKDRFSAERLKGVDSTLKIQPAKLEDSAVYLCASSLATGGGNTIYFGEGSWLTVV.

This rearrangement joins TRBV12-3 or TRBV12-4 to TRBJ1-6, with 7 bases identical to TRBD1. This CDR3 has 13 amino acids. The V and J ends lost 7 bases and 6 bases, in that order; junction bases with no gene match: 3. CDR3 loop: CASTGTANSPLHF. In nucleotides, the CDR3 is TGTGCCAGCACCGGGACAGCTAATTCACCCCTCCACTTT.

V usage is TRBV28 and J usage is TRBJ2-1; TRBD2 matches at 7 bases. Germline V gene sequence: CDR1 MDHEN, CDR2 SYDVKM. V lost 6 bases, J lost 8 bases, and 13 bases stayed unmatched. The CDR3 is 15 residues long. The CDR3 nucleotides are TGTGCCAGCAGCATTAAGGCGGGAGTATGGGATGAGCAGTTCTTC. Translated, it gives CASSIKAGVWDEQFF.

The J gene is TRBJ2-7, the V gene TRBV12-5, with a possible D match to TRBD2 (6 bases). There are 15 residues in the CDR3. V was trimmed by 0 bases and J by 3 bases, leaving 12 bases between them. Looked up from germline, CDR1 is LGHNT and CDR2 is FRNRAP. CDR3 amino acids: CASGLVLRENYEQYF. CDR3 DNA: TGTGCTAGTGGTTTGGTTTTGCGGGAAAACTACGAGCAGTACTTC.

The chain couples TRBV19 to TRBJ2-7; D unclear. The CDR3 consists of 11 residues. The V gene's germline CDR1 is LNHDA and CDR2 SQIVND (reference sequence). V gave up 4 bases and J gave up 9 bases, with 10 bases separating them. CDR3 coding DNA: TGTGCCAGTAGTACCCCACTCGGGCAGTACTTC. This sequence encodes CASSTPLGQYF.

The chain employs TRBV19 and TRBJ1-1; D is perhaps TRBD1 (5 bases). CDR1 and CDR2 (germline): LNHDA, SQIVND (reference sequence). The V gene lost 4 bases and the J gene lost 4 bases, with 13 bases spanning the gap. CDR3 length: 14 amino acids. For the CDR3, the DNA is TGTGCCAGTAGTAATCAGGGTTGGGCCACTGAAGCTTTCTTT. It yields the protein CASSNQGWATEAFF.

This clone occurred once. The chain's CDR3 is CASSLADRGWHGYTF. CDR3 sequence (DNA): TGTGCCAGCAGCTTGGCGGACAGGGGTTGGCATGGCTACACCTTC. The rearrangement joins TRBV5-8 to TRBJ1-2; 9 nucleotides match TRBD1. This CDR3 has 15 amino acids. J gave up 6 bases and V 0 bases, and 6 bases lay outside the gene matches. From germline, CDR1 is SGHTS and CDR2 YDEGEE.

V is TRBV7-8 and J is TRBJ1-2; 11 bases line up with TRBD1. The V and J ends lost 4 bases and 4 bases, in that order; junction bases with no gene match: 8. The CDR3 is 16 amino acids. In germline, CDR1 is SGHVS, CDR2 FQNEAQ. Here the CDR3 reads CASSSPGQGARYGYTF. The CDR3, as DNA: TGTGCCAGCAGCTCCCCTGGACAGGGGGCGCGCTATGGCTACACCTTC.

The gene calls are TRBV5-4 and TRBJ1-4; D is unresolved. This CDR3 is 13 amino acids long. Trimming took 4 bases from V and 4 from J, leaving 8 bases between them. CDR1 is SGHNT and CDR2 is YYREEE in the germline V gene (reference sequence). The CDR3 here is CASSRPDNEKLFF. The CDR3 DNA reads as TGTGCCAGCAGCCGGCCGGATAATGAAAAACTGTTTTTT. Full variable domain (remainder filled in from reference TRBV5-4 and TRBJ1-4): ETGVTQSPTHLIKTRGQQVTLRCSSQSGHNTVSWYQQALGQGPQFIFQYYREEENGRGNFPPRFSGLQFPNYSSELNVNALELDDSALYLCASSRPDNEKLFFGSGTQLSVL.

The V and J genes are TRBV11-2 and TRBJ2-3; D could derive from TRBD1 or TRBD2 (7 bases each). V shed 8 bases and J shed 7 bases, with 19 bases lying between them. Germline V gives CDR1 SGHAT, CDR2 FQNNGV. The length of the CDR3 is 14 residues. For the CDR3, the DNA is TGTGCCAGCTGCACTTCAGGGGGGGTACATACGCAGTATTTT. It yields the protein CASCTSGGVHTQYF.

CDR3 bases: TGTGCCAGCAGCCAAGGGGGTCAGCCCCAGCATTTT. This translates into CASSQGGQPQHF. The genes are TRBV3-1 (or the pseudogene TRBV3-2) and TRBJ1-5, with D unresolved. CDR1 and CDR2 from the germline V gene are LGHDT and YNNKEL (reference sequence). V lost 1 base and J 6 bases, leaving 4 bases between the germline ends. There are 12 residues in the CDR3.

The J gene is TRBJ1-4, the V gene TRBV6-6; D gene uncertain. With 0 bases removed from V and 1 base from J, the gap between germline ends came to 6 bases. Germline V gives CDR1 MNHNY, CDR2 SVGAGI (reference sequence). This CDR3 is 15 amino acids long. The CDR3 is CASSYSPGTNEKLFF. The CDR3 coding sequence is TGTGCCAGCAGTTACTCCCCGGGAACTAATGAAAAACTGTTTTTT.

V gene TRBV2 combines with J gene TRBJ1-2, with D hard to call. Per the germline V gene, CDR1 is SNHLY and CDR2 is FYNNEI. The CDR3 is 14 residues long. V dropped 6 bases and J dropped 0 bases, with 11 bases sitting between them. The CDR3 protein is CASSGVLPNYGYTF. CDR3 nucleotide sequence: TGTGCCAGCAGCGGGGTGCTACCTAACTATGGCTACACCTTC.